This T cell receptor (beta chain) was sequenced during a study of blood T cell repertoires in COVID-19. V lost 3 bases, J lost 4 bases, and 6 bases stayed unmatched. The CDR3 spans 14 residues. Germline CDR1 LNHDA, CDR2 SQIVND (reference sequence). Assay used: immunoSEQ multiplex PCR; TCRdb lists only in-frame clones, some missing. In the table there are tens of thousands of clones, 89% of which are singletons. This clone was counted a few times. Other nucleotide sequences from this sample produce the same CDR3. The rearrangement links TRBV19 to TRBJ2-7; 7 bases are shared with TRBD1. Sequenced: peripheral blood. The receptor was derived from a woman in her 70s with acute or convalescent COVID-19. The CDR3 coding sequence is TGTGCCAGTAGTATTACCGGGACAGCGTACGAGCAGTACTTC. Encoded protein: CASSITGTAYEQYF.